Following are 6 T cell receptor beta chains from one sample sequenced in a study of yellow fever vaccine responses in identical twins. Each CDR3 protein gets one entry after TCRdb re-called the RT-PCR reads with MiXCR. The sample lists under 20,000 distinct CDR3 sequences; 55% to 65% were seen once. The specimen was T cells from blood (PBMCs), unsorted or a sorted subset (not recorded which), collected before or after yellow fever vaccination (not recorded which). These receptors came from a woman under 30 who received the yellow fever vaccine.

The chain employs TRBV6-1 and TRBJ1-1, with no clear D. Germline-derived CDR1 and CDR2 are MNHNS and SASEGT. Trimming removed 8 bases at V and 1 base at J, with 5 bases between. This CDR3 spans 11 amino acids. Here the CDR3 DNA reads TGTGCCAGCCTGAAGAACACTGAAGCTTTCTTT. Translating it yields CASLKNTEAFF.

The J gene is TRBJ2-7, the V gene TRBV1; TRBD2 reflects the table's D call only, with no check against the DNA. TRBV1 is tagged as a pseudogene. This CDR3 is 14 amino acids long. The CDR3 sequence is CTSNPRASLDEQYF. The CDR3 DNA sequence: TGCACCAGCAATCCGCGGGCTAGCCTCGACGAGCAGTACTTC.

This clonotype was counted once. J is TRBJ2-3 and V is TRBV5-4, with a weak D call TRBD1 (5 bases). Germline assignment: CDR1 SGHNT and CDR2 YYREEE (reference sequence). Trimming cost V 0 bases and J 4 bases, with 12 bases left between them. The CDR3 loop spans 15 amino acids. CDR3 DNA sequence: TGTGCCAGCAGCTTGGACCCCCTCAGGGCAGATACGCAGTATTTT. Translated, it gives CASSLDPLRADTQYF.

This clonotype has more than one count but fewer than ten. V gene TRBV11-2 combines with J gene TRBJ1-1; possibly TRBD1 for D (6 bases). Trimming stripped 4 bases from V and 1 base from J, with 10 bases between. This CDR3 region has 14 residues. Germline V gene sequence: CDR1 SGHAT, CDR2 FQNNGV. The CDR3 coding sequence is TGTGCCAGCAGCTCGCAGGGGTCGAACACTGAAGCTTTCTTT. Residues: CASSSQGSNTEAFF.

Only a few counts were recorded for this clonotype. CDR3 in amino acids: CASSWNGGTEAFF. DNA of the CDR3: TGTGCCAGCAGCTGGAATGGGGGCACTGAAGCTTTCTTT. The rearrangement links TRBV11-3 to TRBJ1-1, with D maybe TRBD1 (5 bases). Germline V gene data show CDR1 as SGHNT and CDR2 as YENEEA. Trimming left V 4 bases short and J 4 bases short, with 10 bases between. This CDR3 is built from 13 residues.

The chain is built from TRBV3-1 and TRBJ2-3; D possibly corresponds to TRBD1 (5 bases). Trimming shortened V by 10 bases and J by 3 bases, and 8 bases separated the two germline ends. The CDR3 covers 11 residues. Germline V gene data show CDR1 as LGHDT and CDR2 as YNNKEL (reference sequence). The CDR3 loop reads CATKGTDTQYF. CDR3 DNA: TGTGCCACAAAGGGGACAGATACGCAGTATTTT.